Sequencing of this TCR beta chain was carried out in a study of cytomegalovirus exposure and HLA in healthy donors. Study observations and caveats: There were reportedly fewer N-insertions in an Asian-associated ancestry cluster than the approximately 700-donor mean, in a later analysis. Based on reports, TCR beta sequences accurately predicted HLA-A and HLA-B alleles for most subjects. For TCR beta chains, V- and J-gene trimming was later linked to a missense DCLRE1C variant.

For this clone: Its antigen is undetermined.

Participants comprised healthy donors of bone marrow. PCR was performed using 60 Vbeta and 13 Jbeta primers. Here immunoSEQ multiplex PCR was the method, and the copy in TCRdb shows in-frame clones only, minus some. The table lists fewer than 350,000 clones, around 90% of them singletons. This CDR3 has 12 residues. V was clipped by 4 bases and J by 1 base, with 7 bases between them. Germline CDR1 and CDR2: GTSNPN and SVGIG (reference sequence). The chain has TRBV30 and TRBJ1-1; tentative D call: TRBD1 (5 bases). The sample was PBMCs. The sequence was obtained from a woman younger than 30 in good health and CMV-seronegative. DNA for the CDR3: TGTGCCTGGAAAAGGGGGAACACTGAAGCTTTCTTT. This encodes CAWKRGNTEAFF.